The entry that follows covers one T cell receptor (beta chain) sequence. Memory CD4+ cells were the fraction left after CD45RA+ naive selection. CDR3 size: 12 residues. Germline-derived CDR1 and CDR2 are SGHNT and YYREEE (reference sequence). This entry is derived from a study of shared clonotypes between healthy human individuals. TCRdb's copy holds only in-frame clones and misses some; the assay was immunoSEQ multiplex PCR. Of roughly 2.6 million clones in the sample, around nine tenths are singletons; the top ten hold under 0.15%. Sequenced: naive CD4+ T cells sorted from blood. Subset described: CD45RA+ positively selected. This chain joins TRBV5-4 and TRBJ1-4; possible D gene TRBD1, 5 bases. This TCR derives from a man younger than 35 in good health. CDR3 coding DNA: TGTGCGGGGAGGGGAGACGATGAAAAACTGTTTTTT. This codes for CAGRGDDEKLFF.